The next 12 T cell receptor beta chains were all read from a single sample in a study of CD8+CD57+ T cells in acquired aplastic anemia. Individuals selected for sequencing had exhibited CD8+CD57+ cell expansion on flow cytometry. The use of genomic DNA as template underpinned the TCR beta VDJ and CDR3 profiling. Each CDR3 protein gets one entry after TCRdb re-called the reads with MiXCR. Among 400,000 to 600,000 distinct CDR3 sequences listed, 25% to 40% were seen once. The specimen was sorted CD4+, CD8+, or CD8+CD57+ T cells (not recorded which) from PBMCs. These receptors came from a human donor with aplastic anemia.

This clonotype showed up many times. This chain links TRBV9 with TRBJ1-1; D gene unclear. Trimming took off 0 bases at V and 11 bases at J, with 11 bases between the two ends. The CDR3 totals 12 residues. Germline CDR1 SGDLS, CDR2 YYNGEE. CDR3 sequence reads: CASSVEEGRAFF. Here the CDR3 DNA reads TGTGCCAGCAGCGTAGAAGAAGGGAGGGCTTTCTTT.

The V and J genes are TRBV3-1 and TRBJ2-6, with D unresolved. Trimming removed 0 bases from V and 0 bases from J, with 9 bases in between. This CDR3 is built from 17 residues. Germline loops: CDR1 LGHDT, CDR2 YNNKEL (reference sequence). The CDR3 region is CASSQDRGFSGANVLTF. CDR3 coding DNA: TGTGCCAGCAGCCAAGATCGAGGATTCTCTGGGGCCAACGTCCTGACTTTC.

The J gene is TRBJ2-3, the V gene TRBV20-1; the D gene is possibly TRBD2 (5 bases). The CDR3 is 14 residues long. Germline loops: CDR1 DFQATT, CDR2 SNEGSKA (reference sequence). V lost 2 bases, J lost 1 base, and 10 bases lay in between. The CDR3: CSARLLVRTDTQYF. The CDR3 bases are TGCAGTGCTAGATTACTAGTGCGCACAGATACGCAGTATTTT.

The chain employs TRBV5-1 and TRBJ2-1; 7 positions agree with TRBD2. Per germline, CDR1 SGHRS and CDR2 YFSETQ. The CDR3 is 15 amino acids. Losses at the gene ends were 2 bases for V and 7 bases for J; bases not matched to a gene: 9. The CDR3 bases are TGCGCCAGCAGCTTCATAAGCGGGAAAGGAAATGAGCAGTTCTTC. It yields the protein CASSFISGKGNEQFF.

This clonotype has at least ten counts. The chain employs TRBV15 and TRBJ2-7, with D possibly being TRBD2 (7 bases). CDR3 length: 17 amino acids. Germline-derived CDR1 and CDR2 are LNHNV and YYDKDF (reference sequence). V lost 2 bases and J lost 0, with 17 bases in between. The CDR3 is CATSRNRGAGDSYEQYF. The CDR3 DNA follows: TGTGCCACCAGCAGAAATCGGGGGGCCGGTGACTCCTACGAGCAGTACTTC.

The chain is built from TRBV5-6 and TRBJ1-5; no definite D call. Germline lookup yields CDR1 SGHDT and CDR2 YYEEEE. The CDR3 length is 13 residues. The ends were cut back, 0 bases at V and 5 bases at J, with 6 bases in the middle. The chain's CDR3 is CASSLGSYQPQHF. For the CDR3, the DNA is TGTGCCAGCAGCTTGGGAAGCTATCAGCCCCAGCATTTT.

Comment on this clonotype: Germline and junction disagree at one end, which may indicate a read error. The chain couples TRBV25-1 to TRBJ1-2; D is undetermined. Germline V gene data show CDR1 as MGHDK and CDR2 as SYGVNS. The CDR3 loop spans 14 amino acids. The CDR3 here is CANSDRAGGYGYTF. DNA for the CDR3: TGTGCCAACAGTGATCGGGCAGGAGGGTATGGCTACACCTTC.

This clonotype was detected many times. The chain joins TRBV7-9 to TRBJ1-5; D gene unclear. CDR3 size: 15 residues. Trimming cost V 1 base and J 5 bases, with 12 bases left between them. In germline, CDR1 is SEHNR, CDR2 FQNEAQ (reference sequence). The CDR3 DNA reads TGTGCCAGCAGCTTAGTGGCAGGTCCTGATCAGCCCCAGCATTTT. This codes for CASSLVAGPDQPQHF.

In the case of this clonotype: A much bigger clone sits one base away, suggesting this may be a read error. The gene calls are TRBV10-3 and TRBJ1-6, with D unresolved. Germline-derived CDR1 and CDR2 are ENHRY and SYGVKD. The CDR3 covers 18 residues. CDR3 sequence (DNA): TGTGCCATCAGTGGGGGTGGCCAAAAGAGCTCCTATAGTTCACCCCTCCACTTT. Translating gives CAISGGGQKSSYSSPLHF.

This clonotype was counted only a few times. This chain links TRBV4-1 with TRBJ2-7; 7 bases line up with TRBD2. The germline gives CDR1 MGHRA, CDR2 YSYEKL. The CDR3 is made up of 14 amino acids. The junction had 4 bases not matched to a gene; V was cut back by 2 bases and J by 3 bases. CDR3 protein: CASSQPERDYEQYF. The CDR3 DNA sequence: TGCGCCAGCAGCCAACCAGAGCGGGACTACGAGCAGTACTTC.

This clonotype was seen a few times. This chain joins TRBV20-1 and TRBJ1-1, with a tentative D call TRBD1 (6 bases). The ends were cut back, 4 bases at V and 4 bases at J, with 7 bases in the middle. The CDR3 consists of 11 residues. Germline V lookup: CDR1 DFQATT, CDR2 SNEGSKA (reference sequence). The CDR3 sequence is CSATQGTEAFF. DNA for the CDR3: TGCAGTGCTACACAGGGCACTGAAGCTTTCTTT.

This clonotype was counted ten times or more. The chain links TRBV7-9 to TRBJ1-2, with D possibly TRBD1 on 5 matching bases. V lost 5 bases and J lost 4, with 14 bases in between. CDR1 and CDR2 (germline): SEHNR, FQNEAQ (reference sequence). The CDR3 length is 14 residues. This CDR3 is CASSPIGTPYGYTF. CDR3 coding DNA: TGTGCCAGCAGCCCTATAGGGACCCCCTATGGCTACACCTTC.